Included here is one TCR beta chain sequence, with context. Its target is not known. The CDR3 runs to 14 residues. Germline CDR1 reads MNHEY; CDR2 reads SMNVEV (reference sequence). This sample is drawn from a study of CXCR3-negative and CXCR3-positive naive CD8 T cells. Findings and caveats of the study: Similarly elevated diversity marked both naive subsets, with memory CD8+ cells showing far lower diversity. CXCR3-positive naive cells carried more hydrophobic TRB CDR3s than CXCR3-negative naive cells did. Partially decreased CXCR3 expression was recorded after cryopreservation, and fresh PBMCs were used in most assays.

Naive CD8+ T cells carried a CD45RO-CCR7+CD27+CD95- phenotype. cDNA libraries for TRB were generated by 5' RACE incorporating UMI labels. TCRdb re-called the 5' RACE reads; every CDR3 protein appears as one record, without DNA. This repertoire includes 100,000 to 150,000 distinct CDR3 sequences. The TCR originated in a human donor in good health. Some clones in this sample may be carry-over from other donors' samples. The gene calls are TRBV27 and TRBJ2-7. Sequencing was carried out using naive CXCR3- CD8+ T cells from blood. Noted subset: CD45RO-CCR7+CD27+CD95- naive CD8+ T cells lacking CXCR3 (TNR3-). The CDR3 loop reads CASSLGGRFYEQYF.